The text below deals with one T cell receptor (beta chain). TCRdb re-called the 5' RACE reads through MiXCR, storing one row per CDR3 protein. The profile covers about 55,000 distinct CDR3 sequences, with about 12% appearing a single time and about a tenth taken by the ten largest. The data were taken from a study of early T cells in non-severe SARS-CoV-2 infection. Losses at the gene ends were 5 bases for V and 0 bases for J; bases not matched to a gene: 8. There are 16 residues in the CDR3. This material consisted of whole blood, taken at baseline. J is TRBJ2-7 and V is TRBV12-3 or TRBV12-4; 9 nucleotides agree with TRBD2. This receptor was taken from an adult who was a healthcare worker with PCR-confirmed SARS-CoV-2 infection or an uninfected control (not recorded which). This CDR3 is CASSRASGVSSYEQYF. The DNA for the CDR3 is TGTGCCAGCAGTCGCGCTAGCGGGGTCAGCTCCTACGAGCAGTACTTC.